This T cell receptor (beta chain) comes out of a study of blood T cell repertoires in COVID-19. Study background: The cDNA or gDNA used as material had been derived from T cells, B-cell-depleted T cells, or PBMCs.

The V gene's germline CDR1 is SGHTA and CDR2 FQGNSA. The germline V and J ends were trimmed by 5 bases and 5 bases, with 11 bases remaining between them. There are 13 residues in the CDR3. Original handling: Cell counts per sample came from amplifying reference gene primers. TCRdb's copy holds only in-frame clones and misses some; the assay was immunoSEQ multiplex PCR. Clonal size and the V and J genes are those of that table, whereas D and trimming came from the DNA. The sample shows more than 150,000 clones, about nine tenths of them seen only once. The chain couples TRBV7-2 to TRBJ2-3; tentatively, D is TRBD2 (6 bases). Sequencing was carried out using peripheral blood. The TCR originated in a woman aged 70-85 years with acute or convalescent COVID-19. CDR3 in DNA: TGTGCCAGCAGCAAAGGGACTGGAGATACGCAGTATTTT. It yields the protein CASSKGTGDTQYF.